This TCR beta chain was documented in a study of T cell responses to AZD1222 COVID-19 vaccine. Study-level background: Combined were second doses at about 4 or about 12 weeks.

Regarding this clone: The target antigen is unknown.

The CDR3 runs to 15 residues. Germline values: CDR1 LGHNA, CDR2 YNFKEQ. V shed 1 base, J shed 2 bases, and the junction held 2 bases outside the gene matches. Points from the study as a whole: Donors were mostly white British, more females; clonal diversity possibly underestimated. Repertoire collection took place solely once the T cell response had peaked. Spike-specific TCR breadth and depth rose after two AZD1222 doses.

The data were produced by immunoSEQ multiplex PCR, yet TCRdb's version contains in-frame clones alone and is incomplete. Altogether about 110,000 clones are present, more than 75% being singletons, with the ten largest covering about 7.8%. The receptor was isolated from an adult in good health. V is TRBV4-2 and J is TRBJ1-1; TRBD1 agrees at 9 bases. Sequencing was performed on peripheral blood, taken on day 0 of AZD1222 vaccination. CDR3 sequence (DNA): TGTGCCAGCAGCCAAGCGGACAGGGGCAACACTGAAGCTTTCTTT. Protein product: CASSQADRGNTEAFF.